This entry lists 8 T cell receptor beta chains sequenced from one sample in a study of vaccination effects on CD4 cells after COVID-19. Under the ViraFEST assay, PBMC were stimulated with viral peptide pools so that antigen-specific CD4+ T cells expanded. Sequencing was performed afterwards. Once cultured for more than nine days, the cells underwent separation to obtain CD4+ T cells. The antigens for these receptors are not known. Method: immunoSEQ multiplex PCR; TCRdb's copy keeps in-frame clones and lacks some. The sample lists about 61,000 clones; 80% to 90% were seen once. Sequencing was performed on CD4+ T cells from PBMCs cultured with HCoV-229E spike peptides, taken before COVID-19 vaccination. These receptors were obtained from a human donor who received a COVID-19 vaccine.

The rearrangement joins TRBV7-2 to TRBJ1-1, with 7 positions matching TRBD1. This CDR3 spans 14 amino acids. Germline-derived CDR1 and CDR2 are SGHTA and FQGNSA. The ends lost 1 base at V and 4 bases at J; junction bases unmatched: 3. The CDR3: CASSLDRGATEAFF. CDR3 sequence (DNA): TGTGCCAGCAGCTTAGACAGGGGAGCCACTGAAGCTTTCTTT.

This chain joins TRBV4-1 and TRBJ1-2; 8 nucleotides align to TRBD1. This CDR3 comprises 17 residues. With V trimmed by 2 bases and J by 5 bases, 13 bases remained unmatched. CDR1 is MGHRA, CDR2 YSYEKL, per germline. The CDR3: CASSQPTRQGHRYGYTF. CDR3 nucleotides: TGCGCCAGCAGCCAACCCACCCGACAGGGGCATAGGTATGGCTACACCTTC.

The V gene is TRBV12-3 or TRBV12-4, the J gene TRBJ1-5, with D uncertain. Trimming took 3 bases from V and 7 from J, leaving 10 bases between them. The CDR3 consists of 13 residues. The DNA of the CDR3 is TGTGCCAGCAGTTTTCCCGGGTTGCAGCCCCAGCATTTT. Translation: CASSFPGLQPQHF.

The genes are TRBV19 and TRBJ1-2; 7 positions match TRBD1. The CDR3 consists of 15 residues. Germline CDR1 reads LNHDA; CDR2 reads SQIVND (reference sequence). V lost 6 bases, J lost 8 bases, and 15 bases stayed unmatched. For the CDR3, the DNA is TGTGCCAGTAGCCCCTGGGACAGCCGGGCGAAAGGCTACACCTTC. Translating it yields CASSPWDSRAKGYTF.

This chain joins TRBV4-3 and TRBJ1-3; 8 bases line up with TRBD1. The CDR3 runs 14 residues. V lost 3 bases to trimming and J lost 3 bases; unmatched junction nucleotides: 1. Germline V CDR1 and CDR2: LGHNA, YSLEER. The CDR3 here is CASSQDRVGNTIYF. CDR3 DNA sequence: TGCGCCAGCAGCCAGGACAGGGTTGGAAACACCATATATTTT.

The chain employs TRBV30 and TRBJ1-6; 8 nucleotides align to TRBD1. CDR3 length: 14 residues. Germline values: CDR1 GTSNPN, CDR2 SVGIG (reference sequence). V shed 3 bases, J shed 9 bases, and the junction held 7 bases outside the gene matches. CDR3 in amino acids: CAWSDRGSVSPLHF. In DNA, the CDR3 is TGTGCCTGGAGCGACAGGGGTTCTGTTTCACCCCTCCACTTT.

This chain's CDR3 is CASSPIWMGDGGYTF. The CDR3 DNA is TGCGCCAGCAGCCCGATCTGGATGGGGGACGGTGGCTACACCTTC. This chain uses TRBV4-3 with TRBJ1-2, with D perhaps matching TRBD1 (5 bases). CDR1 LGHNA and CDR2 YSLEER come from the germline V gene. The length of the CDR3 is 15 residues. The V end was cut by 4 bases, the J end by 7 bases, with 19 bases between.

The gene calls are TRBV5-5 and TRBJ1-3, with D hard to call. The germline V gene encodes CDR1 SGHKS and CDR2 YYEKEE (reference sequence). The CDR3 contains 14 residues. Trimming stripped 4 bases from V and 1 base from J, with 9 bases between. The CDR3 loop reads CASSPLISGNTIYF. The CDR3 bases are TGTGCCAGCAGCCCTCTGATTTCTGGAAACACCATATATTTT.